Below are 4 T cell receptor beta chains sequenced from a single sample in a study of blood T cell repertoires in COVID-19 (TCRdb year 2020). Libraries were made using the immunoSEQ multiplex PCR assay. Drawn from immuneACCESS, this table holds only the in-frame rearrangements with V and J called that TCRdb kept. Clones are partly lost; checked studies trace under half to an unresolved V gene and leave the rest unexplained. For this sample there are 60,000 to 70,000 clones; roughly 74% appear just once. Together, the top ten hold about 28% of the sample. Material for sequencing was peripheral blood. The receptors stem from a woman over 75 with acute or convalescent COVID-19.

The gene calls are TRBV7-9 and TRBJ1-2; tentative D call: TRBD1 (6 bases). The length of the CDR3 is 15 residues. The V and J ends lost 5 bases and 1 base respectively, with 14 bases between them. Germline values: CDR1 SEHNR, CDR2 FQNEAQ (reference sequence). In DNA, the CDR3 is TGTGCCAGCAGCCCACGGGACACTATTAACTATGGCTACACCTTC. Translating it yields CASSPRDTINYGYTF.

This chain uses TRBV5-5 with TRBJ2-2; D unresolved. Germline V gene data show CDR1 as SGHKS and CDR2 as YYEKEE (reference sequence). The ends were cut back, 1 base at V and 5 bases at J, with 12 bases in the middle. This CDR3 contains 15 residues. The DNA of the CDR3 is TGTGCCAGCAGCTTGTTTGGTGAGGAGACCGGGGAGCTGTTTTTT. It translates to CASSLFGEETGELFF.

The rearrangement uses TRBV5-4 and TRBJ2-3; 12 positions agree with TRBD2. CDR1 SGHNT and CDR2 YYREEE come from the germline V gene (reference sequence). CDR3 length: 16 amino acids. Trimming took 3 bases from V and 6 from J; bases not matched to a gene: 8. CDR3 sequence: CASSSLLAGGDDTQYF. CDR3 in DNA: TGTGCCAGCAGCTCCCTGCTAGCGGGAGGGGACGATACGCAGTATTTT.

V usage is TRBV28 and J usage is TRBJ2-3, with D maybe TRBD1 (6 bases). The germline CDR1 and CDR2 sequences are MDHEN and SYDVKM. This CDR3 contains 15 residues. The V and J ends lost 7 bases and 5 bases respectively, with 19 bases between them. Here the CDR3 reads CASTSPWGRLDTQYF. In DNA form, the CDR3 reads TGTGCCAGCACCTCCCCCTGGGGGCGGCTAGATACGCAGTATTTT.